This entry lists 25 T cell receptor beta chains sequenced from one sample in a study of regulatory T cells in long-lasting Graves disease. Assembly of TCR beta libraries relied on iRepertoire HTBI primers together with Arm-PCR of CDR3 regions. TCRdb reprocessed the multiplex PCR reads with MiXCR, giving one entry per CDR3 protein. The table shows approximately 300,000 distinct CDR3 sequences, with about 18% occurring only once. Time point defined: newly diagnosed GD, antithyroid drugs for less than 3 months. Following extraction of RNA from PBMCs, that RNA was used to make the TCR library. This sample comprised peripheral blood mononuclear cells (PBMCs), obtained at new diagnosis, from a patient treated with antithyroid drugs. The source is a female donor with Graves disease.

This clonotype was counted many times. The chain uses TRBV20-1 and TRBJ2-7, with no clear D. Germline V CDR1 and CDR2: DFQATT, SNEGSKA (reference sequence). This CDR3 spans 12 amino acids. V lost 3 bases and J 4 bases, leaving 10 bases between the germline ends. The CDR3 spells CSASPDRYEQYF. The CDR3 nucleotides are TGCAGTGCTAGCCCGGACCGGTACGAGCAGTACTTC.

There are a few counts of this clonotype. The rearrangement uses TRBV4-1 and TRBJ1-5; a weak D match, TRBD1 (5 bases). There are 15 residues in the CDR3. Trimming shortened V by 1 base and J by 0 bases, and 7 bases separated the two germline ends. Germline V gene lookup returns CDR1 MGHRA and CDR2 YSYEKL. CDR3 nucleotides: TGCGCCAGCAGCCAAGGAGGGGATAGCAATCAGCCCCAGCATTTT. Its protein product is CASSQGGDSNQPQHF.

This clonotype was seen repeatedly, ten times or more. Written as DNA, the CDR3 is TGTGCCAGCGAGATAGGGTGGGAGAATGAGCAGTTCTTC. Translating it yields CASEIGWENEQFF. The V and J genes are TRBV11-2 and TRBJ2-1; D perhaps matches TRBD2 (5 bases). Per germline, CDR1 SGHAT and CDR2 FQNNGV. CDR3 length: 13 amino acids. V was cut by 8 bases and J by 7 bases, with 15 bases left in between. Full variable domain (remainder filled in from reference TRBV11-2 and TRBJ2-1): EAGVAQSPRYKIIEKRQSVAFWCNPISGHATLYWYQQILGQGPKLLIQFQNNGVVDDSQLPKDRFSAERLKGVDSTLKIQPAKLEDSAVYLCASEIGWENEQFFGPGTRLTVL.

Ten or more counts support this clonotype. This rearrangement joins TRBV12-3 or TRBV12-4 to TRBJ2-7; 8 nucleotides match TRBD2. The CDR3 runs 15 residues. V lost 3 bases, J lost 5 bases, and 9 bases stayed unmatched. The CDR3 nucleotides read TGTGCCAGCAGTTTTTACGGGACTAGGACACACGAGCAGTACTTC. Protein product: CASSFYGTRTHEQYF.

This clonotype showed up many times. The genes are TRBV6-2 or TRBV6-3 and TRBJ2-7; D is ambiguous. The CDR3 runs to 13 residues. Germline-derived CDR1 and CDR2 are MNHEY and SVGEGT. V lost 0 bases, J lost 4 bases, and 7 bases lay in between. The CDR3 sequence: CASSYSMAYEQYF. DNA of the CDR3: TGTGCCAGCAGTTACTCGATGGCATACGAGCAGTACTTC.

This chain connects TRBV5-8 to TRBJ1-1, with 8 bases fitting TRBD1. Germline loops: CDR1 SGHTS, CDR2 YDEGEE. The CDR3 is made up of 16 amino acids. V gave up 0 bases and J gave up 2 bases; unmatched junction bases: 6. In nucleotides, the CDR3 is TGTGCCAGCAGCTTGGGGGACAGGAACTACAACACTGAAGCTTTCTTT. Its protein product is CASSLGDRNYNTEAFF.

This clonotype was seen repeatedly, ten times or more. The chain combines TRBV12-3 or TRBV12-4 with TRBJ2-1; D gene uncertain. V was clipped by 6 bases and J by 6 bases, with 9 bases between them. The CDR3 is made up of 12 amino acids. In DNA form, the CDR3 reads TGTGCCAGCAGCCCTGTAACCAATGAGCAGTTCTTC. Its translation is CASSPVTNEQFF.

V gene TRBV5-1 combines with J gene TRBJ2-7; 7 bases match TRBD2. CDR3 length: 14 residues. V was pared by 7 bases and J by 5 bases, with 12 bases of the junction left unmatched. Germline CDR1 reads SGHRS; CDR2 reads YFSETQ. CDR3 nucleotides: TGCGCCAGCGGGGCGGGAGCAACCTACGACGAGCAGTACTTC. Translating gives CASGAGATYDEQYF.

This clonotype was seen a handful of times. CDR3 sequence reads: CAWSLRGARGYGYTF. In nucleotides, the CDR3 is TGTGCCTGGAGTCTAAGGGGGGCGCGGGGCTATGGCTACACCTTC. The V call is TRBV30, the J call TRBJ1-2; D is perhaps TRBD1 (6 bases). Trimming cost V 2 bases and J 4 bases, with 17 bases left between them. This CDR3 has 15 amino acids. Per the germline V gene, CDR1 is GTSNPN and CDR2 is SVGIG (reference sequence).

This clonotype has a handful of counts. This rearrangement joins TRBV6-1 to TRBJ1-2, with no clear D. Germline V gene lookup returns CDR1 MNHNS and CDR2 SASEGT. V shed 7 bases and J shed 2 bases, with 17 bases lying between them. The CDR3 is made up of 15 amino acids. CDR3 sequence: CASIHLPDPNYGYTF. DNA of the CDR3: TGTGCCAGCATTCACCTCCCCGACCCAAACTATGGCTACACCTTC.

Worth noting for this clonotype: The junction shows a germline mismatch at one end, possibly a read error. The DNA of the CDR3 is TGCAGTGCTAGAGAGGGTCCGAACACTGAAGCTTCCTTT. Encoded protein: CSAREGPNTEASF. The chain couples TRBV20-1 to TRBJ1-1; no clear D gene. This CDR3 region has 13 residues. CDR1 and CDR2 (germline): DFQATT, SNEGSKA (reference sequence).

This clonotype was seen repeatedly, ten times or more. V is TRBV10-2 and J is TRBJ2-3; D is ambiguous. From germline, CDR1 is WSHSY and CDR2 SAAADI. CDR3 length: 15 amino acids. V was pared by 2 bases and J by 1 base, with 10 bases between. Written as DNA, the CDR3 is TGCGCCAGCAGTGAGGCTTTGAAAGGCACAGATACGCAGTATTTT. Protein product: CASSEALKGTDTQYF.

This clonotype was counted at least ten times. The chain carries TRBV11-3 and TRBJ2-1; D gene uncertain. The CDR3 sequence is 11 residues long. The germline V and J ends were trimmed by 5 bases and 9 bases, with 8 bases remaining between them. Germline CDR1 and CDR2: SGHNT and YENEEA. The CDR3 here is CASSLRGEQFF. CDR3 nucleotide sequence: TGTGCCAGCAGCCTACGAGGTGAGCAGTTCTTC.

This clonotype showed up many times. The chain uses TRBV9 and TRBJ2-7; the D is unclear. V dropped 3 bases and J dropped 3 bases, with 13 bases sitting between them. The CDR3 is made up of 14 amino acids. In germline, CDR1 is SGDLS, CDR2 YYNGEE. As DNA, the CDR3 is TGTGCCAGCAGCGGCCACCCCACTGGCTACGAGCAGTACTTC. Amino acids: CASSGHPTGYEQYF. The whole variable domain, filled in from reference TRBV9 and TRBJ2-7, reads DSGVTQTPKHLITATGQRVTLRCSPRSGDLSVYWYQQSLDQGLQFLIQYYNGEERAKGNILERFSAQQFPDLHSELNLSSLELGDSALYFCASSGHPTGYEQYFGPGTRLTVT.

This clonotype was counted ten times or more. V gene TRBV11-2 combines with J gene TRBJ1-5; TRBD1 aligns across 9 bases. The junction had 1 base not matched to a gene; V was cut back by 3 bases and J by 7 bases. The CDR3 is made up of 13 amino acids. CDR1 SGHAT and CDR2 FQNNGV come from the germline V gene. CDR3 loop: CASSFGQGQPQHF. CDR3 nucleotide sequence: TGTGCCAGCAGCTTCGGACAGGGGCAGCCCCAGCATTTT.

This clonotype was seen ten or more times. The rearrangement links TRBV6-2 or TRBV6-3 to TRBJ1-1; D is undetermined. The V gene's germline CDR1 is MNHEY and CDR2 SVGEGT. This CDR3 contains 14 residues. Trimming removed 0 bases from V and 3 bases from J, with 8 bases in between. CDR3 loop: CASSYSSWDTEAFF. The CDR3 nucleotides read TGTGCCAGCAGTTACTCGTCATGGGACACTGAAGCTTTCTTT.

The chain couples TRBV4-1 to TRBJ1-3, with 7 bases matching TRBD1. J was trimmed by 0 bases and V by 3 bases; bases with no gene match: 8. Germline CDR1 is MGHRA and CDR2 is YSYEKL. CDR3 size: 17 residues. CDR3 nucleotides: TGCGCCAGCAGCCAGGGTCAGGGGGTTTCCTCTGGAAACACCATATATTTT. It yields the protein CASSQGQGVSSGNTIYF.

The rearrangement joins TRBV3-1 to TRBJ1-2; D unclear. The V end lost 0 bases, the J end lost 4 bases, and 9 bases lay between the germline ends. CDR1 and CDR2 from the germline V gene are LGHDT and YNNKEL (reference sequence). The CDR3 runs to 14 residues. The CDR3 is CASSQEPQPYGYTF. The CDR3 region has the DNA TGTGCCAGCAGCCAAGAACCCCAGCCCTATGGCTACACCTTC.

With regard to this clonotype: A read error may be the cause here, since a much bigger clone is one base away. The chain couples TRBV20-1 to TRBJ2-5; TRBD2 matches 8 bases. The CDR3 runs to 16 residues. The germline gives CDR1 DFQATT, CDR2 SNEGSKA (reference sequence). CDR3 in amino acids: CNATPIRGGVQETQYF. In DNA, the CDR3 is TGCAATGCCACCCCCATCCGGGGGGGCGTACAAGAGACCCAGTACTTC.

This clonotype was detected many times. The chain links TRBV19 to TRBJ1-5, with D perhaps matching TRBD1 (6 bases). Germline CDR1 reads LNHDA; CDR2 reads SQIVND (reference sequence). The CDR3 length is 14 residues. V lost 5 bases and J lost 4, with 12 bases in between. The CDR3 sequence: CASSLHRENQPQHF. For the CDR3, the DNA is TGTGCCAGTAGTCTTCACAGGGAAAATCAGCCCCAGCATTTT.

Details on this clonotype: A clone one base away is much larger, so this may be a read error. A read error is likely, as this CDR3 ends without the conserved phenylalanine or tryptophan. The chain employs TRBV27 and TRBJ1-2; a weak D match, TRBD1 (6 bases). Germline CDR1 is MNHEY and CDR2 is SMNVEV (reference sequence). This CDR3 region has 16 residues. V lost 2 bases and J 7 bases, leaving 20 bases between the germline ends. CDR3 sequence reads: CASSLIGGQMGGGYTS. The CDR3 nucleotides read TGTGCCAGCAGTTTAATAGGAGGACAGATGGGTGGTGGCTACACCTCC.

This chain joins TRBV5-8 and TRBJ2-1; possibly TRBD2 for D (6 bases). Germline CDR1 SGHTS, CDR2 YDEGEE. The CDR3 is 15 residues long. Trimming pared 4 bases from V and 4 bases from J, leaving 15 bases between. For the CDR3, the DNA is TGTGCCAGCAGCCCCCCGGGACTTACTTACAATGAGCAGTTCTTC. It is translated as CASSPPGLTYNEQFF.

The sample holds many counts of this clonotype. The chain recombines TRBV12-3 or TRBV12-4 with TRBJ2-3; no definite D call. V was cut by 1 base and J by 5 bases, with 4 bases left in between. The CDR3 consists of 12 residues. CDR3: CASSLGVDTQYF. For the CDR3, the DNA is TGTGCCAGCAGTTTAGGTGTAGATACGCAGTATTTT.

Many counts were recorded for this clonotype. The chain has TRBV4-2 and TRBJ2-2; the D gene is possibly TRBD2 (6 bases). This CDR3 is built from 16 residues. Germline V lookup: CDR1 LGHNA, CDR2 YNFKEQ. The germline V and J ends were trimmed by 0 bases and 1 base, with 9 bases remaining between them. The CDR3 spells CASSQDLAKNTGELFF. CDR3 sequence (DNA): TGTGCCAGCAGCCAAGATCTAGCGAAGAACACCGGGGAGCTGTTTTTT.

The chain carries TRBV6-2 or TRBV6-3 and TRBJ1-6, with D uncertain. Germline assignment: CDR1 MNHEY and CDR2 SVGEGT. This CDR3 has 15 residues. V lost 8 bases, J lost 6 bases, and 17 bases lay in between. CDR3 protein: CASFPVGQPNSPLHF. CDR3 DNA sequence: TGTGCCAGCTTCCCCGTCGGGCAGCCTAATTCACCCCTCCACTTT.